The 2 T cell receptor beta chains given below trace back to one sample, sequenced in a study of spatial heterogeneity in lung cancer (dated by TCRdb to between 2019 and 2020). Points the paper makes about the study in general: The number of expanded intratumoral alpha and beta TCRs correlated with the tumor nonsynonymous mutation count.

The time point label, as the study defines it: sample taken at primary tumor resection. Preparation of the library involved 5' RACE. This sample was sequenced with a NextSeq 500. TCRdb reran the public reads through fastp at Q25 and MiXCR, keeping productive beta chains. When rows share a CDR3 protein, they turn into one entry using the most common DNA and genes. For this sample the table gives fewer than 8,500 distinct CDR3 sequences, of which approximately 7% were detected only once. The top ten hold about 18% of the sample. These receptors have no known antigen. The starting material was lung tumor tissue, obtained at surgery. The receptor set was obtained from a female donor with early-stage non-small cell lung cancer.

By share of the sample, this clonotype is medium-sized. In a library made to pick up alpha chains, this beta chain is a stray read with a size that means little. This chain links TRBV12-3 or TRBV12-4 with TRBJ2-2; 7 nucleotides align to TRBD1. The CDR3 consists of 14 residues. J gave up 3 bases and V 5 bases, and 3 bases lay outside the gene matches. CDR3 loop: CASSPGQYTGELFF. CDR3 coding DNA: TGTGCCAGCAGTCCGGGACAGTACACCGGGGAGCTGTTTTTT.

This clonotype has a count of ten or more. This beta chain is off target for a library built for alpha chains, so its abundance means little. The chain employs TRBV12-3 or TRBV12-4 and TRBJ1-2, with 10 bases that match TRBD1. The length of the CDR3 is 14 residues. The V gene end was trimmed by 4 bases and the J gene end by 6 bases; junction bases not matched to a gene: 5. The CDR3 protein is CASSSADRGDGYTF. Written as DNA, the CDR3 is TGTGCCAGCAGTTCGGCGGACAGGGGGGATGGCTACACCTTC.